This is a list of T cell receptor beta chains from one sample in a study of identical twins. One entry per CDR3 protein, called by TCRdb with MiXCR from the 5' RACE reads. The sample carries about 530,000 distinct CDR3 sequences, 20% to 25% recorded once. These data also featured in a second study, about yellow fever vaccine responses in identical twins.

Sequencing used CD4+ T cells sorted from blood. These receptor sequences come from a woman younger than 30 in good health. Each CDR3 is given with its conserved first and last residue. Part of the rows lack a size; the others show once, few, many or a class for expanded clones.

v_call: TRBV11-3
clone_size: -
cdr3_aa: CASSSTSENQFF

v_call: TRBV9
clone_size: few
cdr3_aa: CASSVGVLAEIQETQYF

v_call: TRBV12-3/TRBV12-4
clone_size: -
cdr3_aa: CASTRGEGYNEQFF

v_call: TRBV2
clone_size: few
cdr3_aa: CASSPGTSGEQYF

v_call: TRBV20-1
clone_size: -
cdr3_aa: CSAGIPGTSDEQYF

v_call: TRBV11-3
clone_size: -
cdr3_aa: CASSLVPQGADEQFF

v_call: TRBV7-9
clone_size: -
cdr3_aa: CASSLDLSSDTQYF

v_call: TRBV7-8
clone_size: -
cdr3_aa: CASSSSQGWDTEAFF

v_call: TRBV5-6
clone_size: many
cdr3_aa: CASSRTGMGNTGELFF

v_call: TRBV3-1
clone_size: -
cdr3_aa: CASSQDYVYEQYF

v_call: TRBV7-2
clone_size: -
cdr3_aa: CASSLAWGKETQYF

v_call: TRBV12-3/TRBV12-4
clone_size: -
cdr3_aa: CASSPDLIQETQYF

v_call: TRBV20-1
clone_size: few
cdr3_aa: CTVFPGRTGRYTFTGELFF

v_call: TRBV2
clone_size: many
cdr3_aa: CASRAGQRPNSYEQYF

v_call: TRBV29-1
clone_size: few
cdr3_aa: CSVRAGEGLPYNEQFF

v_call: TRBV5-6
clone_size: -
cdr3_aa: CASSFAYRGTDTQYF

v_call: TRBV10-3
clone_size: -
cdr3_aa: CAISEFRDEQYF

v_call: TRBV10-3
clone_size: -
cdr3_aa: CAIGKGYEQYF